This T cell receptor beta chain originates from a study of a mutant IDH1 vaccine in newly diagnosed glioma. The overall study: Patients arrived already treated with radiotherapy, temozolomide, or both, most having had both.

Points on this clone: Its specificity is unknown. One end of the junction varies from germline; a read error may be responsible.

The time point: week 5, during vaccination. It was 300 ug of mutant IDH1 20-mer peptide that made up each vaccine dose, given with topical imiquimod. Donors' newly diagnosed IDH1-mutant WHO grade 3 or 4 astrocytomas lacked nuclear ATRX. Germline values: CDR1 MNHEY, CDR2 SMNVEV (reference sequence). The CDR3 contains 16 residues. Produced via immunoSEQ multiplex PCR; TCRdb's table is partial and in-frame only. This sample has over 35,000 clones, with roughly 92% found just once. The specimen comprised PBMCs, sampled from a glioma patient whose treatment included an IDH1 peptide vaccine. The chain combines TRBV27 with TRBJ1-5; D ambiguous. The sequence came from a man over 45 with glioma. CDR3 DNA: TGTGCCAGCAGATTATGGGCCGGGGTCAGCAATCAGCCCCAGCATTTT. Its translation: CASRLWAGVSNQPQHF.